This T cell receptor beta chain appears in the sequencing data of a study of post-analysis software for immune sequencing data. Study-level points and caveats: Several TRBV segments (TRBV5-6, TRBV5-1 and TRBV20-1 among them) occurred more frequently in patients than in controls. People with multiple sclerosis had a significantly lower normalized Chao1 diversity than controls did. Same-batch samples co-clustered strongly by F measure.

This clonotype was counted between two and nine times. Its antigen is as yet unknown. The V and J ends lost 4 bases and 0 bases respectively, with 17 bases between them. Germline V lookup: CDR1 SGHKS, CDR2 YYEKEE (reference sequence). The CDR3 sequence is 16 residues long. Prepared TCR beta cDNA libraries contained unique molecular identifiers. With roughly 1 to 11 million T cells as the source, roughly 0.5 million cDNA molecules resulted. TCRdb itself ran the PCR reads through MiXCR, one entry per CDR3 protein. There are about 400,000 distinct CDR3 sequences in the sample; around a third occur only once, and around an eighth lies in the top ten.

The sample comprised blood. This sequence joins TRBV5-5 and TRBJ2-7; D not resolved. The TCR was taken from a girl aged 5-17 years with multiple sclerosis. CDR3 residues: CASSEITGPPSYEQYF. CDR3 bases: TGTGCCAGCAGCGAGATTACCGGGCCTCCCTCCTACGAGCAGTACTTC.